Given below is one T cell receptor beta chain in context. Its target is not known. The length of the CDR3 is 14 residues. Germline V gene sequence: CDR1 WNHNN, CDR2 SYGVQD (reference sequence). V was pared by 4 bases and J by 2 bases, with 10 bases between. The assay was immunoSEQ multiplex PCR, and TCRdb's table has in-frame clones only and misses some. The sample carries about 94,000 clones, over 75% recorded once. The data derive from a study of identifying expanded T cells in peripheral blood. Whole-study findings and limits: Variance in clone template counts between approximately two-week samples significantly increased with total template count across all healthy donors. Technical replicates showed roughly 1.2 changed clones; roughly two weeks roughly 15; four weeks 19.

No infections or other immune events were documented during collection. Input material: blood. The clonotype was recovered from a person aged 18 to 75 in good health. V gene TRBV10-1 combines with J gene TRBJ2-3; D call uncertain. CDR3 in amino acids: CASSAGKATDTQYF. Here the CDR3 DNA reads TGCGCCAGCAGTGCTGGAAAAGCCACAGATACGCAGTATTTT.